This T cell receptor beta chain was sequenced during a study of blood T cell repertoires in COVID-19. Turning to the study itself: Researchers got acute and convalescent COVID-19 samples from the United States, Italy and Spain.

Original processing methods: Amplification from reference gene primers served as the basis for estimated nucleated cell counts. TCRdb's copy holds only in-frame clones and misses some; the assay was immunoSEQ multiplex PCR. V and J calls and clone size are as listed in that table; D and trimming were resolved from the DNA. The table has 150,000 to 200,000 clones, 88% seen once. CDR1 is LNHNV, CDR2 YYDKDF, per germline (reference sequence). The germline V and J ends were trimmed by 0 bases and 1 base, with 11 bases remaining between them. The CDR3 loop spans 16 amino acids. The specimen was peripheral blood. This receptor was identified in a human donor in a cohort sampled during active COVID-19. The J gene is TRBJ2-3, the V gene TRBV15; the D gene is possibly TRBD1 (5 bases). CDR3 sequence (DNA): TGTGCCACCAGCAGAGAAGGGGTACCTCGCACAGATACGCAGTATTTT. Amino acids: CATSREGVPRTDTQYF.